This section outlines one T cell receptor beta chain sequence together with its context. Germline V CDR1 and CDR2: SNHLY, FYNNEI. The CDR3 has 15 residues. Trimming shortened V by 2 bases and J by 8 bases, and 15 bases separated the two germline ends. This sample was included in a study of shared clonotypes between healthy human individuals. Profiling relied on immunoSEQ multiplex PCR, and the TCRdb table lists in-frame clones only, not all of them. Here the sample spans a few million clones, approximately 95% being singletons. The receptor comes from a young man in good health. Some clones in this sample may be carry-over from other donors' samples. Material: naive CD4+ T cells from PBMCs. Noted subset: CD45RA+ positively selected. This rearrangement joins TRBV2 to TRBJ1-4, with D uncertain. CDR3 region: CASSESRRDGEKLFF. The CDR3 nucleotides are TGTGCCAGCAGTGAATCTAGAAGGGATGGGGAAAAACTGTTTTTT.